The 20 T cell receptor beta chains below were found in one sample sequenced in a study of Graves' ophthalmopathy and Graves' hyperthyroidism. The authors amplified TCR beta CDR3 regions, and they did so from RNA transcripts for repertoire sequencing. RT-PCR with HTBI primers came first, then second-round multiplex PCR. From the multiplex PCR reads, TCRdb called clonotypes with MiXCR, one entry per CDR3 protein. Seen here are about 550,000 distinct CDR3 sequences, about two fifths observed once, and the top ten hold about 4.2%. The sequencing input was peripheral blood or thyroid tissue (not recorded which). The receptors stem from an adult man with Graves' hyperthyroidism.

This clonotype was seen many times. J is TRBJ1-6 and V is TRBV20-1; possibly TRBD1 for D (6 bases). This CDR3 comprises 15 residues. Between the trimmed V and J ends, which lost 3 bases and 9 bases, there was a span of 18 bases. Looked up from germline, CDR1 is DFQATT and CDR2 is SNEGSKA (reference sequence). The CDR3 coding sequence is TGCAGTGCTAGTATCCGAGGGACACCCGGTTCACCCCTCCACTTT. The encoded protein is CSASIRGTPGSPLHF.

This clonotype showed up many times. This chain links TRBV20-1 with TRBJ2-2; 8 bases are a match to TRBD2. The germline V gene has CDR1 DFQATT and CDR2 SNEGSKA (reference sequence). The ends lost 5 bases at V and 4 bases at J; junction bases unmatched: 9. CDR3 length: 15 residues. The CDR3 DNA sequence: TGCAGTGCTTATTCGGGGGGGCCAGGCACCGGGGAGCTGTTTTTT. Encoded protein: CSAYSGGPGTGELFF.

CDR3 residues: CATSDGLAGNSPGEQFF. The CDR3 nucleotides read TGTGCCACCAGTGATGGGCTAGCGGGAAACTCCCCCGGTGAGCAGTTCTTC. The V and J genes are TRBV24-1 and TRBJ2-5; 9 positions match TRBD2. The last part of the DNA fits TRBJ2-1 better; the J call may be wrong. The CDR3 spans 17 residues. Germline CDR1 KGHDR, CDR2 SFDVKD.

The rearrangement uses TRBV2 and TRBJ2-5, with a tentative D call TRBD2 (6 bases). This CDR3 comprises 14 residues. CDR1 SNHLY and CDR2 FYNNEI come from the germline V gene. Trimming removed 7 bases at V and 4 bases at J, with 16 bases between. The CDR3 coding sequence is TGTGCCAGCAATCGGGAACTAGCTCCAGAGACCCAGTACTTC. This encodes CASNRELAPETQYF.

This clonotype was detected once. The rearrangement links TRBV14 to TRBJ2-7, with D tentatively TRBD2 (5 bases). Germline V CDR1 and CDR2: SGHDN, FVKESK. The V end was cut by 1 base, the J end by 0 bases, with 19 bases between. The CDR3 is 18 amino acids. CDR3 loop: CASSQGLHGLGSSYEQYF. The CDR3 DNA follows: TGTGCCAGCAGCCAAGGTCTTCATGGGCTAGGGAGCTCCTACGAGCAGTACTTC.

The CDR3 sequence is CASSLIEGNEQYF. CDR3 coding DNA: TGTGCCAGCAGCTTAATCGAAGGGAACGAGCAGTACTTC. The chain recombines TRBV7-3 with TRBJ2-7; D is ambiguous. The CDR3 is made up of 13 amino acids. CDR1 is SGHTA, CDR2 FQGTGA, per germline. Deletions cut 1 base from V and 5 bases from J, with 9 bases between.

This clonotype was observed many times. The chain carries TRBV10-3 and TRBJ2-5, with D possibly being TRBD1 (5 bases). The CDR3 is 14 amino acids. V dropped 0 bases and J dropped 4 bases, with 9 bases sitting between them. The germline V gene has CDR1 ENHRY and CDR2 SYGVKD. The CDR3 DNA sequence: TGTGCCATCAGTGAGTCGAGTCAGGGAGAGACCCAGTACTTC. Translating it yields CAISESSQGETQYF.

This chain links TRBV19 with TRBJ1-6; 7 positions match TRBD1. CDR3 length: 14 residues. Trimming cost V 5 bases and J 10 bases; bases outside gene matches: 8. The germline V gene has CDR1 LNHDA and CDR2 SQIVND (reference sequence). The CDR3 bases are TGTGCCAGTAGTGAATACAGGGGTGGCTCACCCCTCCACTTT. Encoded protein: CASSEYRGGSPLHF.

This rearrangement joins TRBV29-1 to TRBJ2-7; 9 nucleotides align to TRBD2. The CDR3 sequence is 15 residues long. Germline CDR1 and CDR2: SQVTM and ANQGSEA. V dropped 6 bases and J dropped 5; count of bases not matched to a gene: 14. CDR3 in amino acids: CSVASRIAGAHEQYF. The CDR3 DNA reads as TGCAGCGTGGCCAGCAGGATAGCGGGAGCCCACGAGCAGTACTTC.

This chain connects TRBV7-8 to TRBJ2-5, with 9 bases identical to TRBD1. CDR1 is SGHVS and CDR2 is FQNEAQ in the germline V gene. The trim removed 1 base at V and 2 bases at J, leaving 8 bases unmatched. CDR3 size: 17 residues. CDR3: CASSLDWTGEPQETQYF. CDR3 sequence (DNA): TGTGCCAGCAGCTTAGATTGGACAGGGGAACCTCAAGAGACCCAGTACTTC. Using reference TRBV7-8 and TRBJ2-5 for the parts outside the CDR3, the full variable domain is GAGVSQSPRYKVAKRGQDVALRCDPISGHVSLFWYQQALGQGPEFLTYFQNEAQLDKSGLPSDRFFAERPEGSVSTLKIQRTQQEDSAVYLCASSLDWTGEPQETQYFGPGTRLLVL.

For this clonotype: This is likely a read error, given that the CDR3 carries no conserved phenylalanine or tryptophan at its end. The DNA is left out, because the CDR3 cannot be placed on it with certainty; the CDR3 is given as TCRdb lists it. The CDR3 region is CASSLVDS. This chain uses TRBV7-9 with TRBJ1-6. CDR1 is SEHNR, CDR2 FQNEAQ, per germline (reference sequence). The CDR3 length equals 8 residues, ends included.

The count of this clonotype is one. Possible read error: a much larger clone is one base away. The CDR3 nucleotides read TGTGCCAGCAGCTCACCTGATGAGGGATCCTTTTCTGGGGCCAGCGTCCTGACTTTC. Protein: CASSSPDEGSFSGASVLTF. The J gene is TRBJ2-6, the V gene TRBV11-1; D might be TRBD1 or TRBD2, each matching 5 bases. Germline V gene data show CDR1 as SGHAT and CDR2 as FQDESV (reference sequence). The CDR3 spans 19 residues.

This clonotype was seen only a few times. The chain links TRBV6-1 to TRBJ2-7; 7 bases map to TRBD2. Looked up from germline, CDR1 is MNHNS and CDR2 is SASEGT. The length of the CDR3 is 16 residues. V lost 4 bases to trimming and J lost 2 bases; unmatched junction nucleotides: 11. CDR3 loop: CASSVFGRESPYEQYF. The CDR3 region has the DNA TGTGCCAGCAGTGTTTTTGGGAGGGAGAGCCCCTACGAGCAGTACTTC.

This clonotype turned up a few times. This chain links TRBV4-2 with TRBJ2-2, with TRBD1 identical over 10 bases. Losses at the gene ends were 1 base for V and 5 bases for J; bases not matched to a gene: 7. CDR1 is LGHNA, CDR2 YNFKEQ, per germline. CDR3 length equals 17 residues. CDR3 protein: CASSQVGQGRNTGELFF. In DNA, the CDR3 is TGTGCCAGCAGCCAAGTGGGACAGGGGAGAAATACCGGGGAGCTGTTTTTT.

The CDR3 sequence is CASSVATSGRTYNEQYF. The CDR3 coding sequence is TGTGCCAGCAGCGTAGCGACTAGCGGGAGGACCTACAATGAGCAGTACTTC. The chain carries TRBV9 and TRBJ2-7; 13 nucleotides match TRBD2. Per the germline V gene, CDR1 is SGDLS and CDR2 is YYNGEE. J gave up 7 bases and V 0 bases, and 10 bases lay outside the gene matches. The CDR3 spans 17 residues.

This clonotype occurred a few times. The rearrangement links TRBV6-5 to TRBJ2-5; 11 nucleotides match TRBD1. The germline CDR1 and CDR2 sequences are MNHEY and SVGAGI. The CDR3 loop spans 17 amino acids. Trimming cost V 3 bases and J 2 bases; bases outside gene matches: 8. CDR3 in amino acids: CASSYETGTGGQETQYF. As DNA, the CDR3 is TGTGCCAGCAGTTATGAGACCGGGACAGGGGGTCAAGAGACCCAGTACTTC.

This clonotype occurred a few times. The rearrangement joins TRBV30 to TRBJ2-7, with a possible D match to TRBD2 (5 bases). CDR1 is GTSNPN and CDR2 is SVGIG in the germline V gene (reference sequence). Between the trimmed V and J ends, which lost 0 bases and 7 bases, there was a span of 13 bases. This CDR3 has 13 amino acids. The CDR3 DNA sequence: TGTGCCTGGAGTGTAGCCCCGTGGAGGGAGCAGTACTTC. Its translation is CAWSVAPWREQYF.

The sample holds one count of this clonotype. A clone one base away is much larger, so this may be a read error. J is TRBJ1-2 and V is TRBV7-2; 7 nucleotides match TRBD1. The CDR3 is 13 residues long. The germline CDR1 and CDR2 sequences are SGHTA and FQGNSA. Trimming at V came to 5 bases and at J to 5 bases, leaving 5 bases not matched to a gene. The CDR3 protein is CASSLRDRYGYTF. The CDR3, as DNA: TGTGCCAGCAGCCTCCGGGACAGATATGGCTACACCTTC.

The chain carries TRBV12-3 or TRBV12-4 and TRBJ1-2; D is perhaps TRBD1 (6 bases). CDR3 length: 13 residues. The V end lost 5 bases, the J end lost 4 bases, and 11 bases lay between the germline ends. CDR3 DNA sequence: TGTGCCAGCAGTCCAGGGGTGGCCTATGGCTACACCTTC. Its protein is CASSPGVAYGYTF.

The chain employs TRBV5-6 and TRBJ2-7, with TRBD1 matching over 11 bases. CDR1 SGHDT and CDR2 YYEEEE come from the germline V gene. The CDR3 loop spans 17 amino acids. The V and J ends lost 3 bases and 1 base, in that order; junction bases with no gene match: 9. The CDR3 loop reads CASSSGTGGAGSYEQYF. CDR3 coding DNA: TGTGCCAGCAGCTCCGGGACAGGGGGGGCAGGGTCCTACGAGCAGTACTTC.